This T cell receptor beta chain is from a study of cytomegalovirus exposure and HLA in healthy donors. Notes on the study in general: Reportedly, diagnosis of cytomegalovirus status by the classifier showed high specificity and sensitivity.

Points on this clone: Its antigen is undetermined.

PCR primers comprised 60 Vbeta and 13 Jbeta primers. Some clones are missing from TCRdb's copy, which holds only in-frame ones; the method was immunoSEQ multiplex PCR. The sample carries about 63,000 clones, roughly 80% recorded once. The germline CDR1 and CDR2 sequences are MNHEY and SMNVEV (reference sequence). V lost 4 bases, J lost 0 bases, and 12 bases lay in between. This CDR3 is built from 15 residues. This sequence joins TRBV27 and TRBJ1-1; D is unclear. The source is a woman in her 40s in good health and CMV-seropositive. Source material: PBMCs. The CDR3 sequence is CASSYSHPVNTEAFF. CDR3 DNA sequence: TGTGCCAGCAGTTATTCCCACCCAGTGAACACTGAAGCTTTCTTT.